This T cell receptor (beta chain) appears in the sequencing data of a study of blood T cell repertoires in COVID-19 (dated by TCRdb to 2020 to 2021). Concerning the study at large: Samples covering the acute and convalescent phases of COVID-19 were provided by collaborators in the United States, Italy and Spain. HLA class I and class II types, where available, came from metadata supplied by the sample provider rather than from assay-based typing. The prospective study material was composed of cDNA or gDNA derived from T cells, B-cell-depleted T cells, or PBMCs. The dataset comprised deeply sampled blood TCRbeta repertoires from subjects exposed to, actively infected with, or recovered from COVID-19. The samples were drawn from two sources: the first 160 participants of the ongoing ImmuneRACE study, and 950 to 1,500 subjects contributed by 6 global collaborators. The sample metadata nearly always contained a de-identified subject ID, COVID-19 status, age in years and sex. The repertoires were released in a freely available public database meant as a resource for research on the immune response to SARS-CoV-2.

The immunoSEQ Assay, a bias-controlled multiplex PCR, was used to amplify TCRbeta CDR3 regions from genomic DNA. As for the authors' bioinformatics: Nucleated cell counts per sample were estimated from amplification of reference gene primers within the assay. To quantify the absolute abundance of each unique TCRbeta CDR3 rearrangement, sequence reads were collapsed and filtered. Productive Simpson clonality was computed per sample as the square root of Simpson's diversity index over productive rearrangements. The immuneACCESS repertoire file appears here via TCRdb, limited to in-frame rearrangements. These files lack a portion of the clones; in checked studies, under half of the deficit traces to unresolved V genes, and the cause of the others is not known. V, J and clone size are those of that table, while D and trimming were read from the DNA. The sample table holds over 200,000 clones, of which about 83% were seen once. The ten top clones hold roughly 7.8% of the sample.

Collaborating institutions collected whole blood in K2EDTA tubes following their own protocols. For TCRbeta analysis, collaborators shipped samples in one of three forms: frozen whole blood, isolated PBMCs, or DNA extracted from either of those sample types. Broad study findings and their caveats: How much clinical and demographic metadata was included differed by source and by participant, and the metadata was provided uncurated.

Comments on this clone: It has no known antigen specificity. The sample holds no much larger clone one base away, and base qualities are not on file.

Taken from cysteine to phenylalanine, the CDR3 has 14 residues. CDR3 DNA only is kept here, 42 bases in frame from base 1. As encoded in the germline V gene, CDR1 is MNHEY while CDR2 is SVGAGI. V was cut back by 5 bases and J by 7 bases, leaving a gap of 12 bases between them. The clonotype was recovered from a man aged 40-50 years with active or convalescent COVID-19. The chain couples TRBV6-5 to TRBJ1-6, with the D segment identity uncertain. The sample taken for sequencing was peripheral blood. The CDR3 is CASSREVGNSPLHF. The sequenced DNA: TGTGCCAGCAGTAGGGAGGTGGGGAATTCACCCCTCCACTTT.